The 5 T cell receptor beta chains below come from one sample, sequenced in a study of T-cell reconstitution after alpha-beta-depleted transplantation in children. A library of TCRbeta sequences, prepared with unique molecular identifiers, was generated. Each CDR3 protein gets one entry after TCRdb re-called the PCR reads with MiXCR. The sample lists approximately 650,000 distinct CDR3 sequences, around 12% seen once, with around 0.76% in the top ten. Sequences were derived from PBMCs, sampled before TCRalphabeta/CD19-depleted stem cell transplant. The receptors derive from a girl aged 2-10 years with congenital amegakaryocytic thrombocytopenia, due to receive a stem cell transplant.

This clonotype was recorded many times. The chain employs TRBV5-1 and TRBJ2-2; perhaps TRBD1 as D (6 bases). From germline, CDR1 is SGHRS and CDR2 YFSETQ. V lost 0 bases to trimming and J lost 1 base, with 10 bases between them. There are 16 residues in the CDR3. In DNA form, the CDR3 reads TGCGCCAGCAGCTTGGCAGGGGCCCTGAACACCGGGGAGCTGTTTTTT. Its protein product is CASSLAGALNTGELFF.

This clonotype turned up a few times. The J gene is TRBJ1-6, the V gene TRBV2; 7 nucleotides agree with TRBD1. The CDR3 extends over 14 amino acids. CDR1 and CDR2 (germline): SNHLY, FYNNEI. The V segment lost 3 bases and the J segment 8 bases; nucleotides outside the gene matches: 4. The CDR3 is CASSDPRGDSPLHF. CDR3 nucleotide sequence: TGTGCCAGCAGTGACCCCAGGGGGGATTCACCCCTCCACTTT.

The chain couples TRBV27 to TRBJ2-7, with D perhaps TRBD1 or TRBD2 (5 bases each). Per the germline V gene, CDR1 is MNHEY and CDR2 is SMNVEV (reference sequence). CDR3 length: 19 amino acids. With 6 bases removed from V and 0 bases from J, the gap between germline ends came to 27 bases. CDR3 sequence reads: CASRSLLPTGPQISYEQYF. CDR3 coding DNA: TGTGCCAGCAGGTCTCTTCTACCGACGGGACCACAGATCTCCTACGAGCAGTACTTC.

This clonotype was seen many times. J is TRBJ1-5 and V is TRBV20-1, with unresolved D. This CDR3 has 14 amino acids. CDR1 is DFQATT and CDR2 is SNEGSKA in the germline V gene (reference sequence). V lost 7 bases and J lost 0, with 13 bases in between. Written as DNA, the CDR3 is TGCAGTGTCCCTTCGGTTAATAGCAATCAGCCCCAGCATTTT. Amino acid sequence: CSVPSVNSNQPQHF.

The CDR3 bases are TGTGCCAGCAGTTATCCGGGACTAGAAAACACCGGGGAGCTGTTTTTT. Translation gives CASSYPGLENTGELFF. The V gene is TRBV28, the J gene TRBJ2-2; 8 bases line up with TRBD2. This CDR3 has 16 residues. The V and J ends lost 4 bases and 2 bases, in that order; junction bases with no gene match: 6. In germline, CDR1 is MDHEN, CDR2 SYDVKM.